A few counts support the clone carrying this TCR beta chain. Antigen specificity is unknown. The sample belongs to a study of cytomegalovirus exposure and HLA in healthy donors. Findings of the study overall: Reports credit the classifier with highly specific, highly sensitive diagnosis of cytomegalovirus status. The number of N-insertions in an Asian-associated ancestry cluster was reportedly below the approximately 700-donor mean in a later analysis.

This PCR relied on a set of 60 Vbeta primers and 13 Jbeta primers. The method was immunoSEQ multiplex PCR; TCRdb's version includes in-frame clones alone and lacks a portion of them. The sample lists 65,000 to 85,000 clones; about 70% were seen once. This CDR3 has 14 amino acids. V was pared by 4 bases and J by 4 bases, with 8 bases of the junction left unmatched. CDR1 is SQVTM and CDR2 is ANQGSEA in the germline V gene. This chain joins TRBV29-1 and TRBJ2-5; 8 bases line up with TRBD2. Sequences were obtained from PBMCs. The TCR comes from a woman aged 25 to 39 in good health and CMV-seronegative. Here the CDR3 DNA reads TGCAGCGTTGTGGGGGGACTAGTGGGAGAGACCCAGTACTTC. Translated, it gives CSVVGGLVGETQYF.